This T cell receptor beta chain was captured in a study of blood T cell repertoires in COVID-19. At the level of the study: Sites in the United States, Italy and Spain provided acute and convalescent COVID-19 samples. PBMCs, B-cell-depleted T cells, or T cells were the source of the cDNA or gDNA that made up the material.

Losses at the gene ends were 10 bases for V and 9 bases for J; bases not matched to a gene: 7. Germline CDR1 is LNHDA and CDR2 is SQIVND (reference sequence). There are 13 residues in the CDR3. Source study methods: Amplification from reference gene primers served as the basis for estimated nucleated cell counts. The assay was immunoSEQ multiplex PCR, and TCRdb's table has in-frame clones only and misses some. Clone size and V and J calls were adopted from that table, with D and trimming inferred from the DNA. The repertoire holds 150,000 to 200,000 clones, with 80% to 95% as singletons. Sequenced material: peripheral blood. This clonotype was obtained from a man aged 50 to 59 with acute or convalescent COVID-19. The rearrangement joins TRBV19 to TRBJ1-6; TRBD1 aligns across 9 bases. The CDR3 here is CATAGTGSSPLHF. CDR3 coding DNA: TGTGCCACCGCCGGGACAGGGTCTTCACCCCTCCACTTT.